The present TCR beta chain was sequenced within a study of blood T cells in healthy people across ages. Study-level background: For every two T cells, template switching captured about one barcoded beta molecule. Study findings and constraints: With naive T cell percentage, TCR beta diversity showed a strong correlation. The study found more naive CD4+ cells and higher diversity in long-lived than aged donors.

Sample-barcoded 5' priming and a J-beta primer mix drove a second PCR of roughly 6 to 12 cycles. Via MiXCR, TCRdb re-called the 5' RACE reads, giving one row per CDR3 protein. The table has about 640,000 distinct CDR3 sequences, about 53% seen once. For this clonotype: Its antigen is unidentified.

Per the germline V gene, CDR1 is SEHNR and CDR2 is FQNEAQ (reference sequence). The CDR3 runs to 14 residues. The V gene lost 0 bases and the J gene lost 3 bases, with 8 bases spanning the gap. The source of this sequence is a man aged 55 to 70 in good health. The sequencing input was blood. This chain connects TRBV7-9 to TRBJ2-5; no clear D. CDR3 loop: CASSLAHIKETQYF. The CDR3 DNA reads TGTGCCAGCAGCTTAGCTCACATTAAAGAGACCCAGTACTTC.